The 2 T cell receptor beta chains below were found in one sample sequenced in a study of cytotoxic CD8 clonotypes in ibrutinib-treated CLL. Sequencing was performed with immunoSEQ multiplex PCR; in TCRdb, only in-frame clones are kept and a portion is missing. Of 50,000 to 65,000 clones listed, over 60% were seen once; the top ten hold about two fifths. The sequenced sample was PBMCs, obtained after 12 months of ibrutinib treatment. The receptors shown here come from a human donor with chronic lymphocytic leukemia.

This clone has only a few counts. The chain links TRBV14 to TRBJ1-4; perhaps TRBD1 as D (5 bases). The CDR3 spans 14 residues. CDR1 and CDR2 (germline): SGHDN, FVKESK. Trimming stripped 5 bases from V and 4 bases from J, with 11 bases between. The CDR3 loop reads CASSFRDGNEKLFF. The DNA for the CDR3 is TGTGCCAGCAGCTTCAGGGACGGTAATGAAAAACTGTTTTTT.

The chain carries TRBV7-9 and TRBJ1-1; 7 bases are a match to TRBD1. The V gene end was trimmed by 4 bases and the J gene end by 0 bases; junction bases not matched to a gene: 5. The CDR3 extends over 15 amino acids. CDR1 is SEHNR and CDR2 is FQNEAQ in the germline V gene (reference sequence). The CDR3 sequence: CASSSGTAMNTEAFF. The CDR3, as DNA: TGTGCCAGCAGCTCGGGGACAGCCATGAACACTGAAGCTTTCTTT.